A single sample gave rise to the 12 T cell receptor beta chains below, sequenced in a study of OX40 agonist ivuxolimab in advanced cancers. The repertoire was sequenced with immunoSEQ multiplex PCR; TCRdb's copy has only in-frame clones and lacks some. The repertoire holds approximately 70,000 clones, with around 86% as singletons. The specimen was CD4+ or CD8+ T cells sorted from blood, collected in a trial of the OX40 agonist ivuxolimab. These receptors originate from an adult with an advanced solid tumor such as melanoma, head and neck, liver or kidney cancer.

The chain couples TRBV5-1 to TRBJ1-3; TRBD1 might be the D (6 bases). Germline CDR1 and CDR2: SGHRS and YFSETQ. The CDR3 contains 16 residues. Trimming took off 5 bases at V and 2 bases at J, with 17 bases between the two ends. CDR3 in amino acids: CASSWAGQGTGNTIYF. The CDR3 region has the DNA TGCGCCAGCAGTTGGGCCGGGCAGGGGACTGGAAACACCATATATTTT.

The chain couples TRBV11-3 to TRBJ2-3, with TRBD2 as a possible D gene (6 bases). Germline CDR1 SGHNT, CDR2 YENEEA. Trimming took off 1 base at V and 10 bases at J, with 15 bases between the two ends. The CDR3 runs to 14 residues. The CDR3 is CASSLARTPGAQYF. For the CDR3, the DNA is TGTGCCAGCAGCTTAGCACGGACTCCGGGGGCGCAGTATTTT.

The chain recombines TRBV9 with TRBJ1-4, with a tentative D call TRBD1 (6 bases). The germline V gene encodes CDR1 SGDLS and CDR2 YYNGEE. This CDR3 spans 15 amino acids. Trimming shortened V by 0 bases and J by 6 bases, and 12 bases separated the two germline ends. The CDR3 loop is CASSVETGLHEKLFF. For the CDR3, the DNA is TGTGCCAGCAGCGTAGAGACAGGCCTCCATGAAAAACTGTTTTTT.

V and J are TRBV29-1 and TRBJ2-5; TRBD1 or TRBD2 may be the D gene (6 bases each). The V and J ends lost 3 bases and 5 bases respectively, with 13 bases between them. The CDR3 totals 13 residues. The germline V gene has CDR1 SQVTM and CDR2 ANQGSEA. This chain's CDR3 is CSVEGGRAETQYF. The DNA for the CDR3 is TGCAGCGTTGAGGGGGGCCGTGCGGAGACCCAGTACTTC.

This clone came up a few times. The rearrangement links TRBV5-4 to TRBJ1-5; D perhaps matches TRBD1 (6 bases). Germline loops: CDR1 SGHNT, CDR2 YYREEE (reference sequence). With 0 bases removed from V and 5 bases from J, the gap between germline ends came to 12 bases. The CDR3 totals 15 residues. CDR3 sequence (DNA): TGTGCCAGCAGCTTGGCCGGGGCAGGGGATCAGCCCCAGCATTTT. Translating gives CASSLAGAGDQPQHF.

This clone was observed a single time. The chain has TRBV19 and TRBJ2-2, with D possibly being TRBD2 (7 bases). The CDR3 spans 15 residues. Germline-derived CDR1 and CDR2 are LNHDA and SQIVND (reference sequence). With 7 bases removed from V and 4 bases from J, the gap between germline ends came to 16 bases. CDR3 nucleotides: TGTGCCAGTAATTATGGGGGGGCCGGCACCGGGGAGCTGTTTTTT. This gives the protein CASNYGGAGTGELFF.

The chain carries TRBV15 and TRBJ1-5; D is ambiguous. The CDR3 has 12 amino acids. V lost 4 bases and J 5 bases, leaving 6 bases between the germline ends. Germline V gives CDR1 LNHNV, CDR2 YYDKDF (reference sequence). The CDR3 DNA sequence: TGTGCCACCAGCACAGCCCATCAGCCCCAGCATTTT. It specifies CATSTAHQPQHF.

The sample holds a few counts of this clone. This sequence joins TRBV6-6 and TRBJ2-5, with 8 nucleotides matching TRBD2. The trim removed 8 bases at V and 1 base at J, leaving 6 bases unmatched. The CDR3 length is 14 residues. Germline CDR1 MNHNY, CDR2 SVGAGI (reference sequence). CDR3 sequence (DNA): TGTGCCAGCTCCCCCGGGGGGGTCCAAGAGACCCAGTACTTC. Residues: CASSPGGVQETQYF.

J is TRBJ1-5 and V is TRBV19, with D unclear. Germline-derived CDR1 and CDR2 are LNHDA and SQIVND (reference sequence). The length of the CDR3 is 14 residues. V was shortened by 7 bases and J by 1 base, with 11 bases between the two germline ends. DNA of the CDR3: TGTGCCAGTAAAGTATTAGGGAGCAATCAGCCCCAGCATTTT. Its protein is CASKVLGSNQPQHF. Supplemented by reference TRBV19 and TRBJ1-5, the full variable domain reads DGGITQSPKYLFRKEGQNVTLSCEQNLNHDAMYWYRQDPGQGLRLIYYSQIVNDFQKGDIAEGYSVSREKKESFPLTVTSAQKNPTAFYLCASKVLGSNQPQHFGDGTRLSIL.

To note about this clone: Germline is not matched at one junction end, which may reflect a read error. The J gene is TRBJ2-1, the V gene TRBV7-7; the match to TRBD1 covers 8 bases. The length of the CDR3 is 15 residues. CDR1 and CDR2 from the germline V gene are SSHAT and FNYEAQ (reference sequence). The CDR3: CASSFDRGKNNEQFF. Here the CDR3 DNA reads TGTGCTAGCAGCTTCGACAGGGGCAAGAACAATGAGCAGTTCTTC.

V is TRBV30 and J is TRBJ1-2, with D tentatively TRBD1 (5 bases). The CDR3 has 15 amino acids. CDR1 is GTSNPN, CDR2 SVGIG, per germline (reference sequence). V lost 0 bases and J lost 2, with 13 bases in between. CDR3 residues: CAWSVRGRKNYGYTF. CDR3 DNA sequence: TGTGCCTGGAGTGTGCGGGGGAGGAAAAACTATGGCTACACCTTC.

The chain recombines TRBV5-1 with TRBJ2-3; D remains ambiguous. The CDR3 extends over 13 amino acids. The germline CDR1 and CDR2 sequences are SGHRS and YFSETQ. Trimming shortened V by 0 bases and J by 5 bases, and 7 bases separated the two germline ends. CDR3 sequence (DNA): TGCGCCAGCAGCTTGGGGCCGCGAGATACGCAGTATTTT. Translation: CASSLGPRDTQYF.